What follows are 20 T cell receptor beta chains derived from one specimen sequenced in a study of control samples from healthy donors and cancer patients. Sequencing was performed with immunoSEQ multiplex PCR; in TCRdb, only in-frame clones are kept and a portion is missing. In the table there are roughly 400,000 clones, 90% of which are singletons. The source material was PBMCs. These receptors originate from a man aged 35 to 55 with head and neck cancer.

The chain employs TRBV5-4 and TRBJ2-7; 7 bases fit TRBD1. Germline values: CDR1 SGHNT, CDR2 YYREEE (reference sequence). V lost 3 bases, J lost 0 bases, and 3 bases stayed unmatched. The CDR3 consists of 14 residues. The CDR3 is CASSSPGGSYEQYF. The CDR3 nucleotides read TGTGCCAGCAGCTCGCCAGGGGGCTCCTACGAGCAGTACTTC.

This clone was found once. V usage is TRBV7-8 and J usage is TRBJ1-1, with a possible D match to TRBD1 (6 bases). This CDR3 has 15 amino acids. In germline, CDR1 is SGHVS, CDR2 FQNEAQ. Trimming cost V 5 bases and J 2 bases, with 15 bases left between them. The CDR3: CASSRGTFTNTEAFF. In nucleotides, the CDR3 is TGTGCCAGCAGCCGAGGGACATTTACTAACACTGAAGCTTTCTTT.

The V call is TRBV7-2, the J call TRBJ2-7, with D possibly TRBD1 on 5 matching bases. The germline V gene has CDR1 SGHTA and CDR2 FQGNSA. The CDR3 is 15 residues long. CDR3 DNA: TGTGCTTCCGCGACCGGGCAGGGTTATATCTACGAGCAGTACTTC. Translation gives CASATGQGYIYEQYF.

The chain joins TRBV25-1 to TRBJ2-3, with D possibly being TRBD2 (5 bases). The CDR3 loop spans 16 amino acids. CDR1 is MGHDK and CDR2 is SYGVNS in the germline V gene. V was cut by 5 bases and J by 3 bases, with 18 bases left in between. CDR3 in amino acids: CASSTHTGTGTDTQYF. The CDR3 DNA reads TGTGCCAGCAGTACCCATACCGGTACGGGAACAGATACGCAGTATTTT.

The rearrangement joins TRBV28 to TRBJ2-5; weak D call: TRBD2 (5 bases). The CDR3 length is 14 residues. Germline lookup yields CDR1 MDHEN and CDR2 SYDVKM. The V end lost 6 bases, the J end lost 2 bases, and 13 bases lay between the germline ends. CDR3 in DNA: TGTGCCAGCAGGGAGCCGGGGAGACAAGAGACCCAGTACTTC. Translating gives CASREPGRQETQYF.

The sample holds one count of this clone. CDR3 loop: CASSIDGSYNSPLHF. The CDR3 bases are TGTGCCAGTAGTATCGACGGCTCCTATAATTCACCCCTCCACTTT. The V gene is TRBV19, the J gene TRBJ1-6; D unresolved. Trimming left V 3 bases short and J 0 bases short, with 6 bases between. CDR1 and CDR2 (germline): LNHDA, SQIVND (reference sequence). The length of the CDR3 is 15 residues.

The V and J genes are TRBV29-1 and TRBJ2-7; TRBD2 might be the D (6 bases). The CDR3 is made up of 14 amino acids. Per the germline V gene, CDR1 is SQVTM and CDR2 is ANQGSEA. This CDR3 reads CSVRRGNIPYEQYF. In DNA, the CDR3 is TGCAGTGTACGGCGGGGAAATATACCCTACGAGCAGTACTTC.

This chain joins TRBV11-2 and TRBJ1-5; D gene unclear. The CDR3 loop spans 13 amino acids. From germline, CDR1 is SGHAT and CDR2 FQNNGV. The ends were cut back, 5 bases at V and 4 bases at J, with 9 bases in the middle. CDR3: CASSLDSNQPQHF. The CDR3 DNA reads TGTGCCAGCAGCCTGGACTCTAATCAGCCCCAGCATTTT.

The CDR3, as DNA: TGTGCCAGCAGCCAAGGAGGAATGAACACTGAAGCTTTCTTT. Protein product: CASSQGGMNTEAFF. The V call is TRBV3-1 (or the pseudogene TRBV3-2), the J call TRBJ1-1; D is unresolved. Germline V gene data show CDR1 as LGHDT and CDR2 as YNNKEL (reference sequence). Trimming left V 1 base short and J 0 bases short, with 6 bases between. The CDR3 spans 14 residues.

The sample holds a few counts of this clone. This chain joins TRBV19 and TRBJ1-2; D uncertain. Germline V CDR1 and CDR2: LNHDA, SQIVND (reference sequence). The CDR3 is made up of 10 amino acids. The CDR3 DNA sequence: TGTTGTAGCGGGGACTATGGCTACACCTTC. It encodes CCSGDYGYTF.

V and J are TRBV14 and TRBJ2-5; D unresolved. The germline CDR1 and CDR2 sequences are SGHDN and FVKESK. This CDR3 is built from 14 residues. Between the trimmed V and J ends, which lost 4 bases and 0 bases, there was a span of 9 bases. The CDR3 DNA follows: TGTGCCAGCAGCCTACCGGGTTACCAAGAGACCCAGTACTTC. Its translation: CASSLPGYQETQYF.

V gene TRBV28 combines with J gene TRBJ1-2; perhaps TRBD1 as D (6 bases). CDR3 length: 15 amino acids. CDR1 and CDR2 from the germline V gene are MDHEN and SYDVKM. CDR3 sequence: CATTYAGARTHGYTF. CDR3 DNA sequence: TGTGCGACCACTTATGCGGGGGCCCGTACCCATGGCTACACCTTC.

The V and J genes are TRBV7-9 and TRBJ1-2; D unresolved. V was cut by 1 base and J by 7 bases, with 10 bases left in between. Germline V CDR1 and CDR2: SEHNR, FQNEAQ (reference sequence). The CDR3 contains 13 residues. In DNA form, the CDR3 reads TGTGCCAGCAGCTTAGGCCCGGTGGGTGGCTACACCTTC. Its protein is CASSLGPVGGYTF.

This clone was observed once. J is TRBJ1-1 and V is TRBV7-3; D is perhaps TRBD1 (5 bases). This CDR3 contains 15 residues. Trimming cost V 0 bases and J 1 base, with 9 bases left between them. Germline V gene sequence: CDR1 SGHTA, CDR2 FQGTGA. The CDR3 sequence: CASSLTGPPNTEAFF. The CDR3 DNA follows: TGTGCCAGCAGCTTAACGGGACCCCCGAACACTGAAGCTTTCTTT.

Written as DNA, the CDR3 is TGCGCCAGCAGCTTGGGAGGTGGAAGCAATCAGCCCCAGCATTTT. As protein: CASSLGGGSNQPQHF. The rearrangement joins TRBV5-1 to TRBJ1-5; D is unresolved. V was trimmed by 0 bases and J by 1 base, leaving 8 bases between them. CDR3 length: 15 residues. The germline gives CDR1 SGHRS, CDR2 YFSETQ.

The V gene is TRBV28, the J gene TRBJ1-2, with TRBD1 identical over 12 bases. The CDR3 contains 19 residues. Germline V gene lookup returns CDR1 MDHEN and CDR2 SYDVKM. The V segment lost 7 bases and the J segment 8 bases; nucleotides outside the gene matches: 23. The CDR3 DNA follows: TGTGCCAGCACTCCTCTTCCGGGACAGGGGGCTTATCTTTCTCGGGGCTACACCTTC. This gives the protein CASTPLPGQGAYLSRGYTF.

The rearrangement joins TRBV28 to TRBJ1-6; 8 nucleotides match TRBD1. This CDR3 is built from 15 residues. The V segment lost 5 bases and the J segment 16 bases; nucleotides outside the gene matches: 16. The germline gives CDR1 MDHEN, CDR2 SYDVKM. The CDR3 nucleotides read TGTGCCAGCAGTCGTTACGAGACAGGGGCCGGAGCACTCCACTTT. It yields the protein CASSRYETGAGALHF.

V gene TRBV5-4 combines with J gene TRBJ2-6, with 8 bases aligning to TRBD1. After removal of 4 bases from V and 1 base from J, the junction contained 7 bases not matched to a gene. The CDR3 runs 17 residues. Germline V gene sequence: CDR1 SGHNT, CDR2 YYREEE (reference sequence). The CDR3 reads CASSRLDRDSGANVLTF. For the CDR3, the DNA is TGTGCCAGCAGCCGCCTGGACAGGGATTCTGGGGCCAACGTCCTGACTTTC.

The chain employs TRBV7-2 and TRBJ2-3; a possible D gene is TRBD2 (6 bases). The CDR3 loop spans 14 amino acids. Trimming cost V 3 bases and J 3 bases, with 10 bases left between them. The germline CDR1 and CDR2 sequences are SGHTA and FQGNSA. CDR3 residues: CASSLARGTDTQYF. CDR3 in DNA: TGTGCCAGCAGCTTGGCACGGGGGACAGATACGCAGTATTTT.

V and J are TRBV7-6 and TRBJ2-1, with D perhaps given as TRBD1 or TRBD2 (5 bases each). The CDR3 sequence is 15 residues long. Between the trimmed V and J ends, which lost 4 bases and 4 bases, there was a span of 14 bases. Germline V lookup: CDR1 SGHVS, CDR2 FNYEAQ. The CDR3 loop reads CASSSDGTQYNEQFF. The CDR3 DNA is TGTGCCAGCAGCTCTGACGGGACCCAGTACAATGAGCAGTTCTTC.